Below are 9 T cell receptor beta chains sequenced from a single sample in a study of blood T cell repertoires in COVID-19. Profiled with immunoSEQ multiplex PCR; TCRdb holds only in-frame clones, not every one. The table has under 200,000 clones, around 79% seen once. Input material: peripheral blood. The receptors originated from a woman in her sixties or seventies with COVID-19, enrolled during active disease.

CDR3 coding DNA: TGCAGCGCACTAGCTGGGGTATGGCAGTTCTTC. It encodes CSALAGVWQFF. V is TRBV29-1 and J is TRBJ2-1, with D tentatively TRBD2 (6 bases). CDR3 length: 11 amino acids. CDR1 SQVTM and CDR2 ANQGSEA come from the germline V gene. V dropped 7 bases and J dropped 12 bases, with 16 bases sitting between them.

The rearrangement joins TRBV27 to TRBJ1-4, with a weak D call TRBD1 (6 bases). Trimming removed 6 bases from V and 11 bases from J, with 16 bases in between. CDR1 MNHEY and CDR2 SMNVEV come from the germline V gene (reference sequence). The CDR3 is 13 amino acids. CDR3 nucleotide sequence: TGTGCCAGCAGCCCCCGTAGGGGGAATAAACTGTTTTTT. Protein product: CASSPRRGNKLFF.

This clone was seen only once. This rearrangement joins TRBV11-2 to TRBJ2-3; 12 bases map to TRBD2. V lost 1 base and J lost 4; bases outside the gene matches: 3. This CDR3 spans 16 amino acids. CDR1 is SGHAT and CDR2 is FQNNGV in the germline V gene. DNA of the CDR3: TGTGCCAGCAGCTTAGGACTAGCGGGGGCCTCAGATACGCAGTATTTT. Protein: CASSLGLAGASDTQYF.

The chain recombines TRBV6-5 with TRBJ1-1, with 8 bases that match TRBD1. V was clipped by 6 bases and J by 4 bases; unmatched bases: 10. Looked up from germline, CDR1 is MNHEY and CDR2 is SVGAGI. The CDR3 is made up of 15 amino acids. CDR3 loop: CASRWTGIMGTEAFF. CDR3 bases: TGTGCCAGCAGATGGACAGGGATAATGGGCACTGAAGCTTTCTTT.

V gene TRBV18 combines with J gene TRBJ2-1, with TRBD2 identical over 14 bases. Germline V lookup: CDR1 KGHSH, CDR2 LQKENI. Trimming at V came to 6 bases and at J to 5 bases, leaving 3 bases not matched to a gene. The CDR3 is 15 amino acids. CDR3 nucleotides: TGTGCCAGCTCCGGGGGACTAGCGGGGGACAATGAGCAGTTCTTC. It is translated as CASSGGLAGDNEQFF. Together with reference TRBV18 and TRBJ2-1, the CDR3 gives the full variable domain: NAGVMQNPRHLVRRRGQEARLRCSPMKGHSHVYWYRQLPEEGLKFMVYLQKENIIDESGMPKERFSAEFPKEGPSILRIQQVVRGDSAAYFCASSGGLAGDNEQFFGPGTRLTVL.

V and J are TRBV5-1 and TRBJ1-1; TRBD1 matches 8 bases. Trimming at V came to 4 bases and at J to 1 base, leaving 6 bases not matched to a gene. The CDR3 runs 15 residues. Per the germline V gene, CDR1 is SGHRS and CDR2 is YFSETQ. Here the CDR3 reads CASSPWTGRNTEAFF. CDR3 nucleotide sequence: TGCGCCAGCAGCCCGTGGACAGGGCGGAACACTGAAGCTTTCTTT. Drawing the rest from reference TRBV5-1 and TRBJ1-1, the complete variable domain is KAGVTQTPRYLIKTRGQQVTLSCSPISGHRSVSWYQQTPGQGLQFLFEYFSETQRNKGNFPGRFSGRQFSNSRSEMNVSTLELGDSALYLCASSPWTGRNTEAFFGQGTRLTVV.

The genes are TRBV7-9 and TRBJ2-2; TRBD2 agrees at 14 bases. Trimming at V came to 5 bases and at J to 5 bases, leaving 7 bases not matched to a gene. Germline values: CDR1 SEHNR, CDR2 FQNEAQ (reference sequence). The CDR3 runs 17 residues. CDR3 bases: TGTGCCAGCAGCGCGGGACTAGCGGGAGTAGGGACCGGGGAGCTGTTTTTT. Residues: CASSAGLAGVGTGELFF.

This clone turned up a few times. The chain joins TRBV7-9 to TRBJ2-2; D perhaps matches TRBD1 (5 bases). The CDR3 runs to 14 residues. Deletions cut 5 bases from V and 5 bases from J, with 12 bases between. Germline values: CDR1 SEHNR, CDR2 FQNEAQ (reference sequence). The CDR3 here is CASSIARDTGELFF. Here the CDR3 DNA reads TGTGCCAGCAGCATTGCCAGGGATACCGGGGAGCTGTTTTTT.

The V call is TRBV29-1, the J call TRBJ1-2; TRBD1 is a possible D gene (5 bases). Trimming took off 4 bases at V and 1 base at J, with 7 bases between the two ends. The germline CDR1 and CDR2 sequences are SQVTM and ANQGSEA. The CDR3 consists of 12 residues. The CDR3 region is CSVVQGNYGYTF. DNA for the CDR3: TGCAGCGTTGTGCAGGGTAACTATGGCTACACCTTC.